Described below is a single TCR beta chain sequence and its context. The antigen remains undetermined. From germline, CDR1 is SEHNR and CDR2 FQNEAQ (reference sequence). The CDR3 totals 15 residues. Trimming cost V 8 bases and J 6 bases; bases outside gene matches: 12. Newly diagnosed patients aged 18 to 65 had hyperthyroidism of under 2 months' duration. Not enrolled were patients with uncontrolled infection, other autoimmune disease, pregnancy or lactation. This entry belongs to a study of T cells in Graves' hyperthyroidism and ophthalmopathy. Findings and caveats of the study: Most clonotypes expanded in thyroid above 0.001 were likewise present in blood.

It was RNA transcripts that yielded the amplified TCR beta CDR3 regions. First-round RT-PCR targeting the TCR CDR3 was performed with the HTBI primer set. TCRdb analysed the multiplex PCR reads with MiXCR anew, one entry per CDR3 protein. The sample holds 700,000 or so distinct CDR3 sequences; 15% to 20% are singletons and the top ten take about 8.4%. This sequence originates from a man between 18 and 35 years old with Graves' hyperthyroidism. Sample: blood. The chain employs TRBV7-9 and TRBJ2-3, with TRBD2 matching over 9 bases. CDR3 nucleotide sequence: TGTGCCAGCCGACTGGACCTAGCGGGGACGGATACGCAGTATTTT. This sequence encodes CASRLDLAGTDTQYF.